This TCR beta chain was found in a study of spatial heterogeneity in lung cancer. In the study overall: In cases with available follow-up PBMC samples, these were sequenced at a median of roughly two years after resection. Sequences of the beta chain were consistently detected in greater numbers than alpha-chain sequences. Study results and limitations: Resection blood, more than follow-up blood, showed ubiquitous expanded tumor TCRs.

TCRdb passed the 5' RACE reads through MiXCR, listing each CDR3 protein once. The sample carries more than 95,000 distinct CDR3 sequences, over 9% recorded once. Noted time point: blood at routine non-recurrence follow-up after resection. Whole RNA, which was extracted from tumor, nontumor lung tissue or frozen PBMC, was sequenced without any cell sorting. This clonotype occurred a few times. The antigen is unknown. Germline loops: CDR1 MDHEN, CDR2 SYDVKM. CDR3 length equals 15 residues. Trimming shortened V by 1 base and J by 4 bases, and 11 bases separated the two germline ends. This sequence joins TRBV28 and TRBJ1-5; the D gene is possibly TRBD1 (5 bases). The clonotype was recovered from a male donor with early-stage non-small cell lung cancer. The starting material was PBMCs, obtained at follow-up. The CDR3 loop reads CASSLSGIGNQPQHF. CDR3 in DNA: TGTGCCAGCAGTTTATCAGGGATAGGTAATCAGCCCCAGCATTTT.